The clone carrying this TCR beta chain was seen a handful of times. Its antigen remains unidentified. Amplified TCR beta CDR3 regions derived from RNA transcripts. The study used the HTBI primer set for a first-round RT-PCR of the TCR CDR3. TCRdb processed the multiplex PCR reads anew with MiXCR; each CDR3 protein has one entry. The sample consists of about 210,000 distinct CDR3 sequences, over 15% of them appearing once. The data derive from a study of T cells in Graves' hyperthyroidism and ophthalmopathy. Study-wide background: Peripheral blood was acquired at first diagnosis, ahead of any therapy whatsoever. Study-level points and caveats: Blood held most thyroid clonotypes expanded above 0.001 frequency.

CDR1 and CDR2 (germline): KGHDR, SFDVKD. V lost 4 bases and J lost 7; bases outside the gene matches: 7. This CDR3 spans 14 amino acids. If no ophthalmopathy progression occurred within 18 months, Graves' hyperthyroidism was stable. Sequenced material: blood. This receptor was obtained from a man between 50 and 59 years old with Graves' hyperthyroidism. V gene TRBV24-1 combines with J gene TRBJ2-5; 8 nucleotides align to TRBD1. The CDR3 sequence: CATSDPTGERTQYF. CDR3 nucleotides: TGTGCCACCAGTGACCCGACAGGGGAAAGGACCCAGTACTTC.